The T cell receptor beta chain under discussion was sequenced for a study of CD8 T cells in ankylosing spondylitis. Study-wide results and caveats: In the blood and synovial fluid of reactive arthritis, some motif variants had been previously reported. Disease-linked clones reportedly showed significant enrichment in matched ankylosing spondylitis synovial fluid.

This clonotype was seen only a few times. As yet, its antigen is unknown. TCR beta libraries were made by quantitative 5'-RACE with molecular barcodes. TCRdb re-analysed the 5' RACE reads in MiXCR, keeping a single row per CDR3 protein. This table holds approximately 300,000 distinct CDR3 sequences, around 20% found once. Looked up from germline, CDR1 is KGHDR and CDR2 is SFDVKD. The CDR3 is 14 amino acids. V was pared by 4 bases and J by 5 bases, with 10 bases between. V and J are TRBV24-1 and TRBJ2-2; D gene ambiguous. The receptor comes from a female donor with ankylosing spondylitis or in good health (not recorded which). The sequenced sample consisted of blood, either unsorted or a sorted T cell fraction (not recorded which). CDR3 in amino acids: CATSDPQKTGELFF. The CDR3 DNA follows: TGTGCCACCAGTGACCCTCAGAAAACCGGGGAGCTGTTTTTT.